A selection of T cell receptor beta chains follows, all from one sample in a study of T-cell memory formation after mild COVID-19. MiXCR, run by TCRdb on the 5' RACE reads, gives a single entry per CDR3 protein. The sample has more than 100,000 distinct CDR3 sequences; around 6.3% are singletons. Sequenced input: PBMCs or a T cell subset sorted from them (not recorded which). These receptors all stem from an adult woman who had mild COVID-19 (a few samples of this study predate the infection). Cell type and time point are not known. The CDR3 runs from the conserved cysteine through the conserved F or W. Each record gives: clone size, V gene, CDR3 length, D gene, J gene, CDR3 protein, CDR3 DNA. A D gene is named only where the DNA matches it firmly. Only part of the rows carry a size: once, few, many, or a class if the clone is expanded.

clone_size: .; v_call: TRBV6-2/TRBV6-3; cdr3_length: 15; d_call: .; j_call: TRBJ2-3; cdr3_aa: CASSYLVWSTDTQYF; cdr3_nt: TGTGCCAGCAGTTACCTAGTCTGGAGCACAGATACGCAGTATTTT
clone_size: few; v_call: TRBV29-1; cdr3_length: 12; d_call: .; j_call: TRBJ1-2; cdr3_aa: CSVEARQWGYTF; cdr3_nt: TGCAGCGTTGAGGCCCGACAGTGGGGCTACACCTTC
clone_size: many; v_call: TRBV12-3/TRBV12-4; cdr3_length: 10; d_call: .; j_call: TRBJ2-1; cdr3_aa: CASSLYEQFF; cdr3_nt: TGTGCCAGCAGTTTGTATGAGCAGTTCTTC
clone_size: few; v_call: TRBV5-1; cdr3_length: 15; d_call: .; j_call: TRBJ1-2; cdr3_aa: CASSLDGHGVDGYTF; cdr3_nt: TGCGCCAGCAGCTTGGACGGACACGGGGTGGATGGCTACACCTTC
clone_size: many; v_call: TRBV5-4; cdr3_length: 16; d_call: .; j_call: TRBJ2-3; cdr3_aa: CASSLFRGSGTDTQYF; cdr3_nt: TGTGCCAGCAGCTTGTTTCGGGGTAGCGGCACAGATACGCAGTATTTT
clone_size: few; v_call: TRBV9; cdr3_length: 15; d_call: .; j_call: TRBJ2-1; cdr3_aa: CASSVGPNLGNEQFF; cdr3_nt: TGTGCCAGCAGCGTAGGCCCTAACCTAGGGAATGAGCAGTTCTTC
clone_size: many; v_call: TRBV12-3/TRBV12-4; cdr3_length: 14; d_call: .; j_call: TRBJ1-6; cdr3_aa: CASSGGQYNSPLHF; cdr3_nt: TGTGCCAGCAGCGGCGGACAGTATAATTCACCCCTCCACTTT
clone_size: many; v_call: TRBV6-6; cdr3_length: 14; d_call: .; j_call: TRBJ2-4; cdr3_aa: CASSYSSEGNIQYF; cdr3_nt: TGTGCCAGCAGTTACTCGAGCGAGGGAAACATTCAGTACTTC
clone_size: .; v_call: TRBV7-2; cdr3_length: 13; d_call: .; j_call: TRBJ2-3; cdr3_aa: CASSFGDTDTQYF; cdr3_nt: TGTGCCAGCAGCTTCGGCGACACAGATACGCAGTATTTT
clone_size: .; v_call: TRBV2; cdr3_length: 15; d_call: TRBD1; j_call: TRBJ2-7; cdr3_aa: CASTLQRGLGYEQYF; cdr3_nt: TGTGCCAGCACCCTCCAGAGGGGGCTCGGGTACGAGCAGTACTTC
clone_size: few; v_call: TRBV6-5; cdr3_length: 13; d_call: .; j_call: TRBJ1-2; cdr3_aa: CATGRGPNYGYTF; cdr3_nt: TGTGCCACCGGACGGGGACCTAACTATGGCTACACCTTC
clone_size: many; v_call: TRBV7-2; cdr3_length: 15; d_call: .; j_call: TRBJ2-7; cdr3_aa: CASSLQGAISYEQYF; cdr3_nt: TGTGCCAGCAGCCTACAGGGTGCGATCTCCTACGAGCAGTACTTC
clone_size: few; v_call: TRBV7-2; cdr3_length: 19; d_call: .; j_call: TRBJ2-5; cdr3_aa: CASSPTGGFAPELQETQYF; cdr3_nt: TGTGCCAGCAGCCCCACAGGCGGGTTCGCCCCAGAACTACAAGAGACCCAGTACTTC
clone_size: .; v_call: TRBV5-6; cdr3_length: 15; d_call: .; j_call: TRBJ2-7; cdr3_aa: CASSRRDRSSYEQYF; cdr3_nt: TGTGCCAGCAGCCGCCGGGACCGAAGCTCCTACGAGCAGTACTTC
clone_size: .; v_call: TRBV5-1; cdr3_length: 14; d_call: .; j_call: TRBJ2-3; cdr3_aa: CASSLSRPADTQYF; cdr3_nt: TGCGCCAGCAGCTTGAGCAGACCCGCAGATACGCAGTATTTT
clone_size: many; v_call: TRBV7-2; cdr3_length: 14; d_call: TRBD1; j_call: TRBJ1-4; cdr3_aa: CASSRDRGHEKLFF; cdr3_nt: TGTGCCAGCAGCCGGGACAGGGGGCACGAAAAACTGTTTTTT
clone_size: many; v_call: TRBV7-8; cdr3_length: 12; d_call: TRBD2; j_call: TRBJ2-1; cdr3_aa: CASSPVAGRPFF; cdr3_nt: TGTGCCAGCAGCCCCGTTGCCGGGAGGCCTTTCTTC
clone_size: .; v_call: TRBV9; cdr3_length: 12; d_call: .; j_call: TRBJ2-3; cdr3_aa: CASSRWGDTQYF; cdr3_nt: TGTGCCAGCAGTCGGTGGGGGGATACGCAGTATTTT
clone_size: .; v_call: TRBV7-8; cdr3_length: 15; d_call: .; j_call: TRBJ2-7; cdr3_aa: CASQLNLQGLYEQYF; cdr3_nt: TGTGCCAGCCAGCTCAACCTCCAGGGGCTCTACGAGCAGTACTTC
clone_size: few; v_call: TRBV6-6; cdr3_length: 13; d_call: .; j_call: TRBJ2-1; cdr3_aa: CASSSPVPNEQFF; cdr3_nt: TGTGCCAGCAGTAGCCCAGTTCCCAATGAGCAGTTCTTC
clone_size: many; v_call: TRBV7-9; cdr3_length: 13; d_call: .; j_call: TRBJ2-7; cdr3_aa: CASRQAAWGEQYF; cdr3_nt: TGTGCCAGCAGACAGGCCGCCTGGGGAGAGCAGTACTTC
clone_size: .; v_call: TRBV14; cdr3_length: 16; d_call: .; j_call: TRBJ1-3; cdr3_aa: CASSLQTGRSGNTIYF; cdr3_nt: TGTGCCAGCAGCCTACAAACAGGCCGCTCTGGAAACACCATATATTTT
clone_size: .; v_call: TRBV9; cdr3_length: 12; d_call: .; j_call: TRBJ1-3; cdr3_aa: CASSAVENTIYF; cdr3_nt: TGTGCCAGCAGCGCTGTCGAAAACACCATATATTTT
clone_size: few; v_call: TRBV25-1; cdr3_length: 15; d_call: .; j_call: TRBJ2-5; cdr3_aa: CASSELERIQETQYF; cdr3_nt: TGTGCCAGCAGTGAACTGGAGCGGATACAAGAGACCCAGTACTTC